Below, one TCR beta chain is given with its context. What this receptor recognizes is not known. The input lacks base qualities; no much larger clone sits a single base away. The donors belonged to the validation cohort of 120 subjects, which was separate from the approximately 610-subject first cohort. The library was generated by the immunoSEQ multiplex PCR assay. Concerning the study's data processing: A statistical classification framework was built to diagnose cytomegalovirus status from the catalog of TCR beta chain sequences. Imported from immuneACCESS, the table was reduced by TCRdb to in-frame sequences with V and J called. These copies leave out some clones; in studies compared against another copy, an unresolved V gene accounts for under half, and the cause of the remainder is not known. D and trimming come from the DNA, and the V and J calls and clone size come from that table. This sample gives 98,000 or so clones in total; approximately 85% of them show up just once. Clones ranked in the top ten supply 3% of the sample.

These data are taken from a study of cytomegalovirus exposure and HLA in healthy donors (dated by TCRdb to 2016 to 2017). As for the study more broadly: The 700 or so repertoires of the first cohort and the 95 to 150 validation repertoires were produced on the same platform, according to a later analysis. Along with the approximately 600-subject first cohort, a separate validation cohort of over 90 different subjects was used. To predict cytomegalovirus infection status, the study combined high-throughput TCR immunosequencing, statistical association of individual TCRs with disease status, and machine learning. The study aimed to test whether cataloging public T cell receptors could reveal signatures of past pathogen exposure. Study-wide conclusions, independent of this receptor: It was suggested by the authors that the approach could potentially be generalized to other disease states and immunological phenotypes. Cytomegalovirus status was reported to be diagnosed by the classifier with high specificity and sensitivity in both the original and validation cohorts. A later analysis lacked HLA typing for the validation cohort, so it scored co-occurrence in that cohort across all 120 or so repertoires. Most TCR sequences were seen in very few donors, while some public TCRs were found in many individuals. A total of roughly 160 TCR beta chains were listed by the study as associated with cytomegalovirus. Three of the identified cytomegalovirus-associated TCR beta chains were confirmed in vitro to be specific for cytomegalovirus antigens. Of the cluster scores, approximately 95% were above 0 in a later analysis, which found that TCRs clustered in the first cohort also tended to co-occur in the approximately 120 validation repertoires.

The CDR3 contains 14 residues, cysteine and phenylalanine counted. The DNA shown is the 42-base CDR3, in frame from base 1. Via the germline V gene, CDR1 is MGHDK and CDR2 SYGVNS. V drops 1 base and J drops 6 bases, leaving 12 bases in between. The sequence was obtained from a woman between 18 and 29 years old in good health and CMV-seronegative. Sequenced: PBMCs. The chain joins TRBV25-1 to TRBJ1-1; no D gene is confidently identified. CDR3 reads: CASSEFSQTAEAFF. Read as DNA, the sequence is TGTGCCAGCAGTGAATTTAGCCAAACCGCTGAAGCTTTCTTT.